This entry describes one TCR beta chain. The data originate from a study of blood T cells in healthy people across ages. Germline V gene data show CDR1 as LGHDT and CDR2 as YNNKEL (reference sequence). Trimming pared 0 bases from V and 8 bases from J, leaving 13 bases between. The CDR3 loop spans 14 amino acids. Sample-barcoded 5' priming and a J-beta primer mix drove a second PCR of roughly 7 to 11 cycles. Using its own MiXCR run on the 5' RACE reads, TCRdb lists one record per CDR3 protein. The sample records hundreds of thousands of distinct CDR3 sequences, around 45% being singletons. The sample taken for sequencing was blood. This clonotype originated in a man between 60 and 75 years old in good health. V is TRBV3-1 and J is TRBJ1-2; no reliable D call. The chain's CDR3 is CASSQDRWVSGYTF. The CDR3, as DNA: TGTGCCAGCAGCCAAGATCGTTGGGTGAGCGGCTACACCTTC.